Shown below are 21 T cell receptor beta chains from a single sample sequenced in a study of blood T cells in healthy people across ages. Primers used in a second PCR of about 7 to 12 cycles were a sample-barcoded 5' primer and a J-beta primer mix. TCRdb re-called the 5' RACE reads through MiXCR, storing one row per CDR3 protein. The sample consists of over a million distinct CDR3 sequences, around 27% of them appearing once. The same specimen was also included in a second study, on T cells of mothers and their children.

The source material was blood. The receptor source for this set is a girl aged 2 to 10 in good health.

This clonotype has just a few counts. This chain joins TRBV20-1 and TRBJ2-5; possibly TRBD1 or TRBD2 for D (5 bases each). The assigned J gene may be wrong: the sequence end matches TRBJ2-7 better. Looked up from germline, CDR1 is DFQATT and CDR2 is SNEGSKA (reference sequence). This CDR3 region has 13 residues. CDR3 DNA sequence: TGCAGTGCTAGACTAGGGACGGATTACGAGCAGTACTTC. Translated: CSARLGTDYEQYF.

This clonotype was seen a handful of times. The chain joins TRBV20-1 to TRBJ2-5, with 9 nucleotides matching TRBD2. Germline V gene data show CDR1 as DFQATT and CDR2 as SNEGSKA (reference sequence). The CDR3 spans 16 residues. The ends lost 3 bases at V and 5 bases at J; junction bases unmatched: 13. CDR3 DNA sequence: TGCAGTGCTAGTCAGTATGCTAGCGGGGAAACCGAGACCCAGTACTTC. Amino acid sequence: CSASQYASGETETQYF.

The gene calls are TRBV27 and TRBJ1-2; D may be TRBD1 (6 bases). Germline V gene lookup returns CDR1 MNHEY and CDR2 SMNVEV (reference sequence). V lost 5 bases to trimming and J lost 5 bases, with 12 bases between them. The CDR3 has 13 residues. The CDR3 nucleotides read TGTGCCAGCAGTATAGGACAGAGGTATGGCTACACCTTC. Its protein is CASSIGQRYGYTF.

The rearrangement links TRBV6-6 to TRBJ2-1; D remains unclear. V lost 0 bases, J lost 6 bases, and 9 bases lay in between. Germline CDR1 reads MNHNY; CDR2 reads SVGAGI (reference sequence). This CDR3 has 14 amino acids. The CDR3 DNA reads TGTGCCAGCAGTTACTCGATTGCCGCCAATGAGCAGTTCTTC. It translates to CASSYSIAANEQFF.

In its sample, this clonotype was seen a few times. This may be a read error, as it is one base from a much larger clone. The chain recombines TRBV6-5 with TRBJ2-4, with TRBD1 identical over 11 bases. The CDR3 has 14 residues. CDR1 is MNHEY, CDR2 SVGAGI, per germline. The CDR3: CVSSFGTGGYIQYF. The CDR3 DNA sequence: TGTGTCAGCAGTTTCGGGACAGGGGGTTACATTCAGTACTTC.

A few counts support this clonotype. CDR3 nucleotide sequence: TGTGCCAGCGCTAACAGCCAAGAGACCCAGTACTTC. The encoded protein is CASANSQETQYF. This chain links TRBV6-5 with TRBJ2-5, with unresolved D. The CDR3 loop spans 12 amino acids. V was trimmed by 8 bases and J by 1 base, leaving 8 bases between them. The germline V gene has CDR1 MNHEY and CDR2 SVGAGI.

The sample holds a few counts of this clonotype. This chain uses TRBV2 with TRBJ1-4; possibly TRBD1 for D (5 bases). The V end lost 10 bases, the J end lost 5 bases, and 17 bases lay between the germline ends. Germline V gene data show CDR1 as SNHLY and CDR2 as FYNNEI. CDR3 length: 14 amino acids. The CDR3 protein is CAMQMTDPNEKLFF. The CDR3 nucleotides read TGTGCCATGCAGATGACAGACCCAAATGAAAAACTGTTTTTT.

This chain joins TRBV12-3 or TRBV12-4 and TRBJ2-1; D is possibly TRBD2 (6 bases). Trimming took 4 bases from V and 0 from J, leaving 13 bases between them. The CDR3 has 16 amino acids. As DNA, the CDR3 is TGTGCCAGCAGTTCGCCTTGGACTACCTCCTACAATGAGCAGTTCTTC. Translated: CASSSPWTTSYNEQFF.

This clonotype was detected only a few times. V usage is TRBV10-3 and J usage is TRBJ2-5, with D possibly called TRBD1 or TRBD2 (5 bases each). The end of the DNA is better explained by TRBJ2-7, so the J call may be wrong. This CDR3 has 14 amino acids. The germline CDR1 and CDR2 sequences are ENHRY and SYGVKD. CDR3 region: CAIRWDGERGEQYF. The CDR3 coding sequence is TGTGCCATCAGATGGGACGGCGAAAGGGGCGAGCAGTACTTC.

V usage is TRBV24-1 and J usage is TRBJ2-3; D uncertain. Germline V gene lookup returns CDR1 KGHDR and CDR2 SFDVKD. V lost 7 bases, J lost 6 bases, and 10 bases lay in between. The CDR3 runs to 12 residues. CDR3 residues: CATSARGDTQYF. The CDR3 DNA reads as TGTGCCACCAGCGCCCGTGGGGATACGCAGTATTTT.

The chain uses TRBV5-1 and TRBJ2-4, with D possibly being TRBD1 (5 bases). The V gene's germline CDR1 is SGHRS and CDR2 YFSETQ. This CDR3 comprises 14 residues. The ends were cut back, 5 bases at V and 8 bases at J, with 17 bases in the middle. In nucleotides, the CDR3 is TGCGCCAGCAGAGAAGGAGAAGGGGTGCACATTCAGTACTTC. Residues: CASREGEGVHIQYF.

The J gene is TRBJ1-2, the V gene TRBV6-5, with D uncertain. The CDR3 loop spans 13 amino acids. Per germline, CDR1 MNHEY and CDR2 SVGAGI. Trimming took off 2 bases at V and 5 bases at J, with 9 bases between the two ends. This CDR3 reads CASSYTAQYGYTF. The CDR3 coding sequence is TGTGCCAGCAGTTACACTGCTCAATATGGCTACACCTTC.

This clonotype was observed a few times. The chain employs TRBV7-2 and TRBJ1-2; 7 nucleotides align to TRBD1. The germline gives CDR1 SGHTA, CDR2 FQGNSA. The CDR3 runs to 16 residues. Losses at the gene ends were 5 bases for V and 4 bases for J; bases not matched to a gene: 13. Here the CDR3 DNA reads TGTGCCAGCAGCATTCCTCCTGGGACAGTCTTCTATGGCTACACCTTC. Translated, it gives CASSIPPGTVFYGYTF.

The chain carries TRBV28 and TRBJ2-1, with 7 bases lining up with TRBD2. Gene TRBJ2-5 matches the end of the DNA better, so the J call may be wrong. The CDR3 has 16 residues. Germline values: CDR1 MDHEN, CDR2 SYDVKM. CDR3 protein: CASSPPSGSPTGTQYF. The CDR3, as DNA: TGTGCCAGCAGCCCACCTAGCGGCAGCCCCACTGGGACCCAGTACTTC.

The V gene is TRBV29-1, the J gene TRBJ2-7; 9 bases fit TRBD2. This CDR3 spans 15 amino acids. Germline V lookup: CDR1 SQVTM, CDR2 ANQGSEA. Trimming removed 4 bases from V and 0 bases from J; junction bases left unmatched: 7. CDR3 loop: CSVGYLAGSSYEQYF. Here the CDR3 DNA reads TGCAGCGTTGGATACCTAGCGGGGAGCTCCTACGAGCAGTACTTC.

V and J are TRBV6-5 and TRBJ2-7; TRBD2 agrees at 7 bases. This CDR3 has 15 amino acids. J gave up 3 bases and V 10 bases, and 15 bases lay outside the gene matches. From germline, CDR1 is MNHEY and CDR2 SVGAGI. This CDR3 reads CATSLWGGASYEQYF. CDR3 coding DNA: TGTGCCACCAGCCTTTGGGGAGGGGCCAGCTACGAGCAGTACTTC.

The J gene is TRBJ2-1, the V gene TRBV5-6, with D hard to call. CDR1 and CDR2 from the germline V gene are SGHDT and YYEEEE. The CDR3 runs to 13 residues. V gave up 4 bases and J gave up 7 bases, with 12 bases separating them. The CDR3 DNA reads TGTGCCAGCAGCCCAGAATTGAGTAATGAGCAGTTCTTC. Its translation is CASSPELSNEQFF.

J is TRBJ2-1 and V is TRBV29-1, with a tentative D call TRBD2 (5 bases). V lost 3 bases and J 9 bases, leaving 18 bases between the germline ends. Looked up from germline, CDR1 is SQVTM and CDR2 is ANQGSEA. The CDR3 spans 14 residues. CDR3 sequence: CSVDGVINSVEQFF. The CDR3 nucleotides read TGCAGCGTTGACGGGGTAATAAATTCAGTTGAGCAGTTCTTC.

The chain joins TRBV6-1 to TRBJ2-5, with 9 bases identical to TRBD2. The DNA end favors TRBJ2-1, so the J call may be wrong. Germline CDR1 reads MNHNS; CDR2 reads SASEGT. The CDR3 length is 16 residues. This CDR3 reads CASSGNPGLAKVEQFF. The CDR3 region has the DNA TGTGCCAGCAGCGGCAACCCGGGACTAGCCAAGGTTGAGCAGTTCTTC.

This clonotype occurred a few times. This chain uses TRBV13 with TRBJ2-1; D possibly corresponds to TRBD2 (6 bases). Germline CDR1 reads PRHDT; CDR2 reads FYEKMQ (reference sequence). This CDR3 contains 18 residues. Trimming removed 2 bases from V and 3 bases from J, with 20 bases in between. This CDR3 is CASSLLGSGGAFYNEQFF. The DNA of the CDR3 is TGTGCCAGCAGCTTATTGGGCTCGGGCGGGGCATTCTACAATGAGCAGTTCTTC.

About this clonotype itself: Mismatch with germline at one junction end may stem from a read error. The genes are TRBV29-1 and TRBJ1-1, with D perhaps matching TRBD1 (6 bases). The CDR3 is 14 residues long. The germline V gene encodes CDR1 SQVTM and CDR2 ANQGSEA. The CDR3 DNA reads TGCAGCGTTGGGGTAGGGGGGATGAACACTGAAGTTTTCTTT. This sequence encodes CSVGVGGMNTEVFF.